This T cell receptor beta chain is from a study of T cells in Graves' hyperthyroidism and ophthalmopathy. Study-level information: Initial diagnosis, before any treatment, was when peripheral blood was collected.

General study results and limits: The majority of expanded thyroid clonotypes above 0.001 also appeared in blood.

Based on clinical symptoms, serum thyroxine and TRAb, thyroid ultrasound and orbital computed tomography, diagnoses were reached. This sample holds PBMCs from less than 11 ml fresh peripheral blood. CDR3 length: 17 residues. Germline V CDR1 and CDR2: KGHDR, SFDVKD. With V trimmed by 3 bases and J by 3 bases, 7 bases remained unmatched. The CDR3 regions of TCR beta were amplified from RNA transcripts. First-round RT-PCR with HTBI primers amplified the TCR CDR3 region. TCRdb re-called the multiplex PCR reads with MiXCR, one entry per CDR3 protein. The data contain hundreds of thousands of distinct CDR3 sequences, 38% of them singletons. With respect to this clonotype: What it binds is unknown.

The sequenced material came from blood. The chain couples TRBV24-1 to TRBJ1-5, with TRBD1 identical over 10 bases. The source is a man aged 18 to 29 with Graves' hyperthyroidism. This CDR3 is CATSDPGTGVNNQPQHF. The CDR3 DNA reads TGTGCCACCAGTGATCCCGGGACAGGGGTGAACAATCAGCCCCAGCATTTT.